The sequence of this TCR beta chain was determined in a study of CD8+ T cells in alopecia areata. Findings of the study overall: In lesional scalp, particularly from alopecia totalis/universalis, clonality was higher than in normal scalp. Many expanded lesional clones stayed in scalp and blood while on tofacitinib.

Notes on this clone: As yet, its antigen is unknown.

Per the germline V gene, CDR1 is SGHTA and CDR2 is FQGNSA. The CDR3 length is 15 residues. Trimming took 0 bases from V and 2 from J, leaving 9 bases between them. Treatment denoted: oral pan-JAK inhibitor, 5-10 mg twice daily. Extracted from the samples, RNA was reverse transcribed into cDNA to serve as the sequencing template. Produced via immunoSEQ multiplex PCR; TCRdb's table is partial and in-frame only. The sample holds about 120,000 clones; over 55% are singletons and the top ten take 5.7%. This clonotype was obtained from a human donor with alopecia areata. The V call is TRBV7-2, the J call TRBJ2-3; D is uncertain. The specimen comprised CD4+ T cells sorted from blood, sampled at week 4, from a patient treated with tofacitinib. CDR3: CASSLARLLTDTQYF. As DNA, the CDR3 is TGTGCCAGCAGCTTAGCTCGGCTTCTCACAGATACGCAGTATTTT.